Shown below are 9 T cell receptor beta chains from a single sample sequenced in a study. TCRdb reprocessed the RT-PCR reads with MiXCR, giving one entry per CDR3 protein. The sample includes hundreds of thousands of distinct CDR3 sequences, 12% to 15% of them seen just once. The sample was memory CD4+ T cells from blood. The receptors shown here come from a female donor in good health, serving as a healthy control.

This clonotype was counted a few times. It may be a read error: a sequence one base away is much more abundant. This chain uses TRBV2 with TRBJ2-3; D unresolved. The CDR3 covers 11 residues. Germline CDR1 and CDR2: SNHLY and FYNNEI. V was pared by 2 bases and J by 4 bases, with 1 base between. The chain's CDR3 is CASSESDTQYF. In nucleotides, the CDR3 is TGTGCCAGCAGTGAATCAGATACGCAGTATTTT.

This clonotype was recorded at least ten times. The chain couples TRBV20-1 to TRBJ2-2; TRBD2 aligns across 11 bases. Germline CDR1 and CDR2: DFQATT and SNEGSKA (reference sequence). The V gene end was trimmed by 1 base and the J gene end by 4 bases; junction bases not matched to a gene: 11. The CDR3 is 18 amino acids. CDR3 loop: CSARVIAGGPWGTGELFF. CDR3 DNA: TGCAGTGCTAGAGTCATAGCGGGGGGGCCCTGGGGCACCGGGGAGCTGTTTTTT.

In its sample, this clonotype was seen a few times. V gene TRBV12-3 or TRBV12-4 combines with J gene TRBJ1-1; D is unresolved. The CDR3 runs 15 residues. V lost 5 bases and J lost 3, with 16 bases in between. The CDR3 coding sequence is TGTGCCAGCAGTCCTGGCGTTGGACCTTACACTGAAGCTTTCTTT. Translating gives CASSPGVGPYTEAFF.

This clonotype was recorded at least ten times. The chain recombines TRBV7-8 with TRBJ1-5; D perhaps matches TRBD1 (5 bases). CDR3 size: 14 residues. CDR1 and CDR2 (germline): SGHVS, FQNEAQ. V was trimmed by 0 bases and J by 4 bases, leaving 7 bases between them. CDR3 residues: CASSLARVNQPQHF. Here the CDR3 DNA reads TGTGCCAGCAGCTTAGCCAGGGTAAATCAGCCCCAGCATTTT.

This clonotype was seen a few times. V usage is TRBV7-2 and J usage is TRBJ2-1; 7 nucleotides line up with TRBD2. Germline V gene lookup returns CDR1 SGHTA and CDR2 FQGNSA. The V segment lost 5 bases and the J segment 5 bases; nucleotides outside the gene matches: 3. The CDR3 sequence is 13 residues long. CDR3 sequence: CASSRRGDNEQFF. In DNA, the CDR3 is TGTGCCAGCAGCCGCCGGGGGGACAATGAGCAGTTCTTC.

Comment on this clonotype: A read error may be the cause here, since a much bigger clone is one base away. The CDR3 reads CSAIGSRNVGQPQHF. The CDR3 DNA reads TGCAGTGCTATAGGGAGTCGTAACGTTGGTCAGCCCCAGCATTTT. This sequence joins TRBV20-1 and TRBJ1-5; D is unresolved. CDR1 and CDR2 from the germline V gene are DFQATT and SNEGSKA (reference sequence). The CDR3 consists of 15 residues. V lost 4 bases and J lost 6, with 19 bases in between.

The table lists this clonotype with many counts. This chain uses TRBV12-3 or TRBV12-4 with TRBJ2-7; no definite D call. The V gene lost 6 bases and the J gene lost 1 base, with 13 bases spanning the gap. The CDR3 runs to 14 residues. CDR3 DNA sequence: TGTGCCAGCAGCCGCCCCAGCCTATCCTACGAGCAGTACTTC. The encoded protein is CASSRPSLSYEQYF.

This clonotype was picked up a small number of times. The chain couples TRBV4-2 to TRBJ1-6; D is unresolved. CDR1 LGHNA and CDR2 YNFKEQ come from the germline V gene. V lost 3 bases and J 8 bases, leaving 8 bases between the germline ends. CDR3 length equals 13 residues. CDR3: CASSQEEHSPLHF. The DNA for the CDR3 is TGTGCCAGCAGCCAGGAGGAACATTCACCCCTCCACTTT.

This clonotype was detected many times. This chain connects TRBV29-1 to TRBJ1-4, with no clear D. Germline CDR1 reads SQVTM; CDR2 reads ANQGSEA. The V and J ends lost 6 bases and 0 bases respectively, with 14 bases between them. The CDR3 has 15 amino acids. The CDR3 nucleotides are TGCAGCGTCCCGACGGGAGGTGCAACTAATGAAAAACTGTTTTTT. It encodes CSVPTGGATNEKLFF.